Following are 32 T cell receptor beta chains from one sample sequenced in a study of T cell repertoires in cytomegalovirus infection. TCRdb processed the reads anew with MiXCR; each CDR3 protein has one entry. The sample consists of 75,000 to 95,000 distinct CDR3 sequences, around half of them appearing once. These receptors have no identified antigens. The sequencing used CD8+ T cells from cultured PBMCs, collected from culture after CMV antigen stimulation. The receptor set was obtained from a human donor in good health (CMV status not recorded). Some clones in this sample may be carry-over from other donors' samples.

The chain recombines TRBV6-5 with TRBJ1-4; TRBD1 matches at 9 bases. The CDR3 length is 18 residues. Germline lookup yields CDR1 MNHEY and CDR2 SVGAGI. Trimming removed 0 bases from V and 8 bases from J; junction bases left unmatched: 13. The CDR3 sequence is CASSYSKWGQGGREKLFF. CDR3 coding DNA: TGTGCCAGCAGTTACTCGAAATGGGGACAGGGCGGTCGCGAAAAACTGTTTTTT.

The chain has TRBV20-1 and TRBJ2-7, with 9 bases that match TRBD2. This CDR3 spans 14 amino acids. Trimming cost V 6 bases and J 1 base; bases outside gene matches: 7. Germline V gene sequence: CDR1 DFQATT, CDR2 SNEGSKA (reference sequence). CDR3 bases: TGCAGTGCAGACACTAGCGGGCATTCCTACGAGCAGTACTTC. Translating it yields CSADTSGHSYEQYF.

The CDR3 sequence: CAISGWGTSGTEAFF. For the CDR3, the DNA is TGTGCCATCTCGGGGTGGGGTACGTCAGGCACTGAAGCTTTCTTT. V is TRBV19 and J is TRBJ1-1; D uncertain. V lost 10 bases to trimming and J lost 4 bases, with 22 bases between them. CDR3 length equals 15 residues. The germline gives CDR1 LNHDA, CDR2 SQIVND (reference sequence).

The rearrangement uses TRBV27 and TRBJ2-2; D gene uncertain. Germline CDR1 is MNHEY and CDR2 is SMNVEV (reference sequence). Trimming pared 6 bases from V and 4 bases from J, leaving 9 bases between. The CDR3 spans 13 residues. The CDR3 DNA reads TGTGCCAGCAGGCCATCGAGCACCGGGGAGCTGTTTTTT. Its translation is CASRPSSTGELFF.

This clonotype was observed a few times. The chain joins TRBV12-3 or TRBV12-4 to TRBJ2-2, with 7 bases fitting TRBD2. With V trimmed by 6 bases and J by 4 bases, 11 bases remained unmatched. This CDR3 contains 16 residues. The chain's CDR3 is CASSLVAGDSTGELFF. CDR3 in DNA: TGTGCCAGCAGCTTGGTGGCGGGAGATTCCACCGGGGAGCTGTTTTTT.

The CDR3 reads CASSPSGSRNTQYF. The CDR3 coding sequence is TGTGCCAGCTCTCCTAGCGGGAGTCGAAATACGCAGTATTTT. The chain links TRBV27 to TRBJ2-3; 10 nucleotides align to TRBD2. CDR1 and CDR2 from the germline V gene are MNHEY and SMNVEV (reference sequence). V shed 8 bases, J shed 7 bases, and the junction held 9 bases outside the gene matches. There are 14 residues in the CDR3.

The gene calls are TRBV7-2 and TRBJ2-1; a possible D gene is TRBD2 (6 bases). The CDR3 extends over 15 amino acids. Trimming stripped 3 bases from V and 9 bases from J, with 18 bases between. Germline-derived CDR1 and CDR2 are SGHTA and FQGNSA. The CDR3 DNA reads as TGTGCCAGCAGCTTTAAGGACTTGGGGAGGAGTGAGCAGTTCTTC. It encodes CASSFKDLGRSEQFF.

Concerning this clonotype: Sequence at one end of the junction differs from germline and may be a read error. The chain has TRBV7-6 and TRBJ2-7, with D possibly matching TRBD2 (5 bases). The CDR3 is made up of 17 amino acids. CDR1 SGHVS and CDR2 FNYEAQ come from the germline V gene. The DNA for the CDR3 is TGTGCTAGCAGCCCCCGTGCGGGCGACTTGACGCGGAACGAGCAGTACTTC. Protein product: CASSPRAGDLTRNEQYF.

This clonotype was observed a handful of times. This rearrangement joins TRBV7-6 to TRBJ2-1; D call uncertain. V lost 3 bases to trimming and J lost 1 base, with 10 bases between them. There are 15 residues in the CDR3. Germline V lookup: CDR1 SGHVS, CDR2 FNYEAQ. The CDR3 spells CASSFGLASYNEQFF. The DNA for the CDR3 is TGTGCCAGCAGCTTTGGTCTGGCTTCCTACAATGAGCAGTTCTTC.

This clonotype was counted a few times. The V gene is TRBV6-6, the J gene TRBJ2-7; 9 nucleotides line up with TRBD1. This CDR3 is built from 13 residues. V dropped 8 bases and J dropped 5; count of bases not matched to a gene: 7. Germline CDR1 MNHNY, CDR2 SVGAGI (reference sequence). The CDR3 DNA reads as TGTGCCAGCCACAGGGGGCGCGGCGACGAGCAGTACTTC. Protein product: CASHRGRGDEQYF.

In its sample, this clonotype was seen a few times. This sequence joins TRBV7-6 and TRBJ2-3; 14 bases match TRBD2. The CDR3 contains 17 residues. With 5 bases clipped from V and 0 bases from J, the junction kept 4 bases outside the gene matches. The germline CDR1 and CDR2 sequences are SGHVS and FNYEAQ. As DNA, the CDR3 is TGTGCCAGCAGCATTGGGACTAGCGGGAGTAGCACAGATACGCAGTATTTT. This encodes CASSIGTSGSSTDTQYF.

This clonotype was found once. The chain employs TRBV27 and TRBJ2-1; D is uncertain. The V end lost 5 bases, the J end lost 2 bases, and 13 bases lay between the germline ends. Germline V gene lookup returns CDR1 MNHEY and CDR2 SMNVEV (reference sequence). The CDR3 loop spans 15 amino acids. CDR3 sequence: CASSLSNPPYNEQFF. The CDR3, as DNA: TGTGCCAGCAGTCTCTCTAACCCCCCCTACAATGAGCAGTTCTTC.

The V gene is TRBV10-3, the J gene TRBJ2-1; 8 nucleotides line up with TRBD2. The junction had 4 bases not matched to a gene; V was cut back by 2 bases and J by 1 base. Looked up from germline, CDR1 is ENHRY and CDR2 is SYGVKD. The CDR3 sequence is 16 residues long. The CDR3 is CAISERRGGSYNEQFF. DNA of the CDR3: TGTGCCATCAGTGAGAGACGGGGGGGATCCTACAATGAGCAGTTCTTC.

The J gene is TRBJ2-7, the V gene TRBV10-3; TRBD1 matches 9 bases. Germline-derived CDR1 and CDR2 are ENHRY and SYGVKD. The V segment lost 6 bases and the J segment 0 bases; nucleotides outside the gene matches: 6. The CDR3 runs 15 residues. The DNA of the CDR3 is TGTGCCATCAGGGACCGGGGACAGGGCTCCTACGAGCAGTACTTC. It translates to CAIRDRGQGSYEQYF.

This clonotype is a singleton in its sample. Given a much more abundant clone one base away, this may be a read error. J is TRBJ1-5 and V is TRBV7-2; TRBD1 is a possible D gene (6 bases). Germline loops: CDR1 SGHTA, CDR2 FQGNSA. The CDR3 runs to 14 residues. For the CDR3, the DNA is TGTGCCAGCAGTTCCCGAGGGGGGGGGCAGCTCCAGCATTTT. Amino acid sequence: CASSSRGGGQLQHF.

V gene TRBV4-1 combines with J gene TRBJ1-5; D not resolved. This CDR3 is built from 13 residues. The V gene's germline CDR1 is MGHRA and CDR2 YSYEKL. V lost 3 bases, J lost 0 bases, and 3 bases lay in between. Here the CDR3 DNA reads TGCGCCAGCAGCCAGAATAGCAATCAGCCCCAGCATTTT. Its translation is CASSQNSNQPQHF.

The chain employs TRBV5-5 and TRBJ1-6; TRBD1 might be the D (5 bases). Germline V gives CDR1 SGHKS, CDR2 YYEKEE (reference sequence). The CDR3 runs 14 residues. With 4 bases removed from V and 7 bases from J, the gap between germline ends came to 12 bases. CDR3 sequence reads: CASSGGAENSPLHF. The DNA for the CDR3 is TGTGCCAGCAGCGGAGGGGCGGAAAATTCACCCCTCCACTTT. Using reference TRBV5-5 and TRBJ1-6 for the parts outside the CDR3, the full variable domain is DAGVTQSPTHLIKTRGQQVTLRCSPISGHKSVSWYQQVLGQGPQFIFQYYEKEERGRGNFPDRFSARQFPNYSSELNVNALLLGDSALYLCASSGGAENSPLHFGNGTRLTVT.

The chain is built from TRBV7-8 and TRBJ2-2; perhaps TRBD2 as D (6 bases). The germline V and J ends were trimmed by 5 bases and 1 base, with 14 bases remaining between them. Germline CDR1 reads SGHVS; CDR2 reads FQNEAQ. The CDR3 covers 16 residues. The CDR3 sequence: CASSPQEGLNTGELFF. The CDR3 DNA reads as TGTGCCAGCAGCCCCCAGGAGGGGCTGAACACCGGGGAGCTGTTTTTT. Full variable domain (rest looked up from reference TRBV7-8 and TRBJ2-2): GAGVSQSPRYKVAKRGQDVALRCDPISGHVSLFWYQQALGQGPEFLTYFQNEAQLDKSGLPSDRFFAERPEGSVSTLKIQRTQQEDSAVYLCASSPQEGLNTGELFFGEGSRLTVL.

The CDR3 protein is CSEKRLAGGYNEQFF. CDR3 nucleotides: TGCAGTGAAAAGCGACTAGCGGGAGGTTACAATGAGCAGTTCTTC. The rearrangement uses TRBV20-1 and TRBJ2-1, with 13 positions matching TRBD2. The CDR3 consists of 15 residues. V dropped 7 bases and J dropped 4; count of bases not matched to a gene: 7. Germline CDR1 DFQATT, CDR2 SNEGSKA (reference sequence).

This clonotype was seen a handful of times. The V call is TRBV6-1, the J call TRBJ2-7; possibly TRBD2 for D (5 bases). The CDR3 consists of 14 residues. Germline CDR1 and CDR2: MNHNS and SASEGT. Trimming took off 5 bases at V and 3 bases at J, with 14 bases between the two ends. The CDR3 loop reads CASSTRGAIYEQYF. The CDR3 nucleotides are TGTGCCAGCAGTACCCGGGGAGCCATCTACGAGCAGTACTTC.

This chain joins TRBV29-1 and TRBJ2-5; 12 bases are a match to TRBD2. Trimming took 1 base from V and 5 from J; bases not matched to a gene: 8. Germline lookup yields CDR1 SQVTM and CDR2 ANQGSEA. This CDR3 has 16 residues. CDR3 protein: CSVEGLAGEPRETQYF. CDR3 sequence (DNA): TGCAGCGTTGAAGGACTAGCGGGGGAGCCAAGGGAGACCCAGTACTTC.

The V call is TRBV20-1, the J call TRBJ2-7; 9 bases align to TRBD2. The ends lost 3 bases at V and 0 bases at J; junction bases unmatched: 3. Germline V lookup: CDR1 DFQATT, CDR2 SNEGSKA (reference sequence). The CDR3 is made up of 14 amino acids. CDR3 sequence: CSASFSGSSYEQYF. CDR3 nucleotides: TGCAGTGCTAGCTTTAGCGGGAGCTCCTACGAGCAGTACTTC.

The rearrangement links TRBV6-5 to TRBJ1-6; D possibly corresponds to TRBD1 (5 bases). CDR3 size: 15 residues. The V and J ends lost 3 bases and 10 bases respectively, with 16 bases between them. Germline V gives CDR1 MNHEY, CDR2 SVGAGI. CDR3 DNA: TGTGCCAGCAGTTATGCCGGGGCCCGGGGGTCACCCCTCCACTTT. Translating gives CASSYAGARGSPLHF.

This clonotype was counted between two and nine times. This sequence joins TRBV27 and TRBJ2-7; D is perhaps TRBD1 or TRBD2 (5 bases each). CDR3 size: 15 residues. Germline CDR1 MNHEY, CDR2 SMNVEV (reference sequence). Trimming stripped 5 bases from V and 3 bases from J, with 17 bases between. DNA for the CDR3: TGTGCCAGCAGTCAAGAGGGACGAGGGCACTACGAGCAGTACTTC. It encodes CASSQEGRGHYEQYF.

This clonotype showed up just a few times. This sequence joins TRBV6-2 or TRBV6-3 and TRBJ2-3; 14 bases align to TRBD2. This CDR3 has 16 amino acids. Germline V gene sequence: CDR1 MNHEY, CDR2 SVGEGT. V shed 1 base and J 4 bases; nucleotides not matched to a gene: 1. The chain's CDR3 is CASSYLGLAGADTQYF. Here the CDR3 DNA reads TGTGCCAGCAGTTACTTGGGACTAGCGGGAGCAGATACGCAGTATTTT.

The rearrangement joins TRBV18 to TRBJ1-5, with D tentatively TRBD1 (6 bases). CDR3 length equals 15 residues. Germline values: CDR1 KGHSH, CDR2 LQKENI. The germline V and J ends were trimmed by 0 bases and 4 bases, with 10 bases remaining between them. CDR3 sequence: CASSPPRTANQPQHF. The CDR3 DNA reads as TGTGCCAGCTCACCACCTAGGACAGCTAATCAGCCCCAGCATTTT.

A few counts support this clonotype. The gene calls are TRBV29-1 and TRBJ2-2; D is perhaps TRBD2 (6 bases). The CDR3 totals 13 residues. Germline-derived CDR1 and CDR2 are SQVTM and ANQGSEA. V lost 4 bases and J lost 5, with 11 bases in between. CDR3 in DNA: TGCAGCGTTGTCGGGAGAGGGACCGGGGAGCTGTTTTTT. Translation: CSVVGRGTGELFF.

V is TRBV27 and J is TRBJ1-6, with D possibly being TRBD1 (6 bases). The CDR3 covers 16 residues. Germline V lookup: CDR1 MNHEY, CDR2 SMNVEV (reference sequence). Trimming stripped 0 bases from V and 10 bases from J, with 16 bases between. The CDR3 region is CASSLSLGDMDSPLHF. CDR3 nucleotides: TGTGCCAGCAGTTTATCGTTAGGGGACATGGACTCACCCCTCCACTTT.

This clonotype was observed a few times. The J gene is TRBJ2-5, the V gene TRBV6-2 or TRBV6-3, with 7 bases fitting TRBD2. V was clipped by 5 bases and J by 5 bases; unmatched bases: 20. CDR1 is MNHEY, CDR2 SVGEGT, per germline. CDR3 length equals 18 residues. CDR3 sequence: CASSIPGGLVGVRETQYF. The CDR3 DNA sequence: TGTGCCAGCAGTATACCCGGTGGACTAGTGGGGGTAAGGGAGACCCAGTACTTC.

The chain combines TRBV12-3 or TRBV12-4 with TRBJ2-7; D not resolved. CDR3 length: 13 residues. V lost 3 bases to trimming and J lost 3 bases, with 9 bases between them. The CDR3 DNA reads TGTGCCAGCAGTTTGGCCAGAAACTACGAGCAGTACTTC. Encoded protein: CASSLARNYEQYF.

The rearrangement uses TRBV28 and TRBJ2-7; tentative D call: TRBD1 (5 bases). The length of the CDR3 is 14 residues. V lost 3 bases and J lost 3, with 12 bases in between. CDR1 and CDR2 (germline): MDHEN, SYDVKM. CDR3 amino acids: CASSLGQAIYEQYF. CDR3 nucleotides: TGTGCCAGCAGTTTGGGGCAGGCGATCTACGAGCAGTACTTC.

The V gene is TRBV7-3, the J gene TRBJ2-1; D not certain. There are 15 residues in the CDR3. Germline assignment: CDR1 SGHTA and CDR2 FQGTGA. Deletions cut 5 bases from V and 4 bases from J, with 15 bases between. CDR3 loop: CASSHDHDIYNEQFF. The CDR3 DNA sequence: TGTGCCAGCAGCCACGATCATGATATATACAATGAGCAGTTCTTC.